Below are 30 T cell receptor beta chains sequenced from a single sample in a study of cytomegalovirus exposure and HLA in healthy donors. Here immunoSEQ multiplex PCR was the method, and the copy in TCRdb shows in-frame clones only, minus some. The table shows 150,000 to 200,000 clones, with more than 75% occurring only once. Sequenced material: PBMCs. These receptors were collected from a man between 25 and 39 years old in good health and CMV-seropositive.

This chain joins TRBV6-6 and TRBJ1-2; 8 positions match TRBD1. Germline loops: CDR1 MNHNY, CDR2 SVGAGI (reference sequence). The CDR3 is 14 amino acids. J was trimmed by 4 bases and V by 5 bases; bases with no gene match: 6. CDR3 bases: TGTGCCAGCAGTCGACAGGGGATCCCCTATGGCTACACCTTC. Translating gives CASSRQGIPYGYTF.

Concerning this clone itself: One end of the junction is discordant with germline, which a read error may explain. V usage is TRBV7-7 and J usage is TRBJ2-5, with unresolved D. The CDR3 loop spans 11 amino acids. Germline V gene sequence: CDR1 SSHAT, CDR2 FNYEAQ (reference sequence). The CDR3 loop reads CASSPQETQYF. The CDR3 DNA follows: TGTGCTAGCAGCCCGCAAGAGACCCAGTACTTC.

The chain joins TRBV5-6 to TRBJ1-1; tentative D call: TRBD1 (6 bases). V was clipped by 4 bases and J by 4 bases, with 17 bases between them. Germline CDR1 is SGHDT and CDR2 is YYEEEE. The CDR3 is 15 residues long. For the CDR3, the DNA is TGTGCCAGCAGCCCTAACAGGGAGGTTGGCACTGAAGCTTTCTTT. It is translated as CASSPNREVGTEAFF.

This chain uses TRBV19 with TRBJ1-2; D unresolved. Trimming removed 11 bases at V and 7 bases at J, with 20 bases between. CDR1 LNHDA and CDR2 SQIVND come from the germline V gene (reference sequence). The CDR3 covers 13 residues. CDR3: CASMRVEGRGYTF. The CDR3 DNA sequence: TGTGCCTCTATGAGGGTGGAGGGCCGTGGCTACACCTTC. Full variable domain (rest looked up from reference TRBV19 and TRBJ1-2): DGGITQSPKYLFRKEGQNVTLSCEQNLNHDAMYWYRQDPGQGLRLIYYSQIVNDFQKGDIAEGYSVSREKKESFPLTVTSAQKNPTAFYLCASMRVEGRGYTFGSGTRLTVV.

V gene TRBV4-3 combines with J gene TRBJ2-7, with D perhaps matching TRBD2 (6 bases). The germline gives CDR1 LGHNA, CDR2 YSLEER. The CDR3 has 14 residues. Trimming cost V 2 bases and J 2 bases, with 10 bases left between them. Here the CDR3 reads CASSQLGGAYEQYF. The CDR3 DNA reads TGCGCCAGCAGCCAACTAGGAGGGGCCTACGAGCAGTACTTC.

This chain connects TRBV5-1 to TRBJ2-5; D possibly uses TRBD1 or TRBD2 (5 bases each). The CDR3 spans 14 residues. Germline lookup yields CDR1 SGHRS and CDR2 YFSETQ. V was shortened by 2 bases and J by 5 bases, with 13 bases between the two germline ends. The CDR3 DNA sequence: TGCGCCAGCAGCTTATCCGGGGCGGAGGAGACCCAGTACTTC. Translation: CASSLSGAEETQYF.

This clone was counted once. The J gene is TRBJ2-1, the V gene TRBV9; D uncertain. CDR1 SGDLS and CDR2 YYNGEE come from the germline V gene. This CDR3 contains 13 residues. V was clipped by 0 bases and J by 5 bases, with 6 bases between them. The CDR3 sequence is CASSVDLDNEQFF. The CDR3 nucleotides read TGTGCCAGCAGCGTAGATCTGGACAATGAGCAGTTCTTC.

J is TRBJ2-2 and V is TRBV12-5; 11 positions match TRBD2. Germline V gene sequence: CDR1 LGHNT, CDR2 FRNRAP. This CDR3 is built from 20 residues. Trimming at V came to 2 bases and at J to 1 base, leaving 12 bases not matched to a gene. The CDR3 nucleotides are TGTGCTAGTGGTTTGTTCCTAGCGGGAGGTCGAATGGTGAACACCGGGGAGCTGTTTTTT. It translates to CASGLFLAGGRMVNTGELFF.

V gene TRBV28 combines with J gene TRBJ2-2; no firm D call. This CDR3 region has 14 residues. Germline-derived CDR1 and CDR2 are MDHEN and SYDVKM. Trimming cost V 5 bases and J 4 bases, with 11 bases left between them. The CDR3, as DNA: TGTGCCAGCAGTAGGACCTTGGGCACCGGGGAGCTGTTTTTT. It codes for CASSRTLGTGELFF.

CDR3 nucleotide sequence: TGTGCCAGCAGCTTTCCTAGCGGCAGCACAGATACGCAGTATTTT. Translation: CASSFPSGSTDTQYF. J is TRBJ2-3 and V is TRBV7-9; the match to TRBD2 covers 7 bases. The V gene's germline CDR1 is SEHNR and CDR2 FQNEAQ (reference sequence). The J segment lost 0 bases and the V segment lost 3 bases, leaving 3 bases of the junction unmatched. The CDR3 length is 15 residues. The full variable domain, rest sourced from reference TRBV7-9 and TRBJ2-3, is DTGVSQNPRHKITKRGQNVTFRCDPISEHNRLYWYRQTLGQGPEFLTYFQNEAQLEKSRLLSDRFSAERPKGSFSTLEIQRTEQGDSAMYLCASSFPSGSTDTQYFGPGTRLTVL.

The chain links TRBV4-1 to TRBJ1-2, with 10 positions matching TRBD1. Losses at the gene ends were 4 bases for V and 4 bases for J; bases not matched to a gene: 6. This CDR3 comprises 15 residues. Germline CDR1 reads MGHRA; CDR2 reads YSYEKL. For the CDR3, the DNA is TGCGCCAGCAGCCCCAGGACAGGGGGAAGCTATGGCTACACCTTC. Its protein product is CASSPRTGGSYGYTF.

The V call is TRBV14, the J call TRBJ2-1; D gene unclear. The CDR3 length is 12 residues. V lost 4 bases and J 4 bases, leaving 5 bases between the germline ends. Germline V gene sequence: CDR1 SGHDN, CDR2 FVKESK. CDR3 in amino acids: CASSLSYNEQFF. In DNA form, the CDR3 reads TGTGCCAGCAGCCTCTCTTACAATGAGCAGTTCTTC.

The chain joins TRBV2 to TRBJ2-7, with D hard to call. The V and J ends lost 8 bases and 2 bases respectively, with 4 bases between them. The CDR3 is 10 residues long. CDR1 is SNHLY and CDR2 is FYNNEI in the germline V gene. This CDR3 reads CASGPYEQYF. The CDR3 DNA is TGTGCCAGCGGACCCTACGAGCAGTACTTC.

This chain's CDR3 is CASSPNPARAGGQGNEQFF. The DNA for the CDR3 is TGTGCCAGCAGCCCTAACCCCGCCCGTGCAGGGGGCCAGGGGAATGAGCAGTTCTTC. The V and J genes are TRBV7-8 and TRBJ2-1, with 8 nucleotides matching TRBD1. The V gene end was trimmed by 5 bases and the J gene end by 7 bases; junction bases not matched to a gene: 22. The CDR3 consists of 19 residues. Germline-derived CDR1 and CDR2 are SGHVS and FQNEAQ.

V usage is TRBV30 and J usage is TRBJ2-7; 11 bases map to TRBD1. J lost 3 bases, V lost 5 bases, and 0 bases had no gene match. The CDR3 runs to 12 residues. CDR1 is GTSNPN and CDR2 is SVGIG in the germline V gene (reference sequence). CDR3 protein: CAWGTGGYEQYF. Here the CDR3 DNA reads TGTGCCTGGGGGACAGGGGGCTACGAGCAGTACTTC. Filled out from reference TRBV30 and TRBJ2-7, the complete variable domain reads SQTIHQWPATLVQPVGSPLSLECTVEGTSNPNLYWYRQAAGRGLQLLFYSVGIGQISSEVPQNLSASRPQDRQFILSSKKLLLSDSGFYLCAWGTGGYEQYFGPGTRLTVT.

The V gene is TRBV4-3, the J gene TRBJ1-3; no definite D call. V was pared by 3 bases and J by 2 bases, with 11 bases between. Germline lookup yields CDR1 LGHNA and CDR2 YSLEER. CDR3 length equals 15 residues. As DNA, the CDR3 is TGCGCCAGCAGCCATGATAACGGGGCTGGAAACACCATATATTTT. Its translation is CASSHDNGAGNTIYF.

The chain links TRBV5-1 to TRBJ2-3; tentative D call: TRBD1 (6 bases). Trimming left V 2 bases short and J 2 bases short, with 9 bases between. Germline V gives CDR1 SGHRS, CDR2 YFSETQ. This CDR3 contains 14 residues. CDR3 region: CASSLGQYTDTQYF. The CDR3 nucleotides read TGCGCCAGCAGCTTAGGACAGTACACAGATACGCAGTATTTT. The full variable domain, its missing parts supplied by reference TRBV5-1 and TRBJ2-3, is KAGVTQTPRYLIKTRGQQVTLSCSPISGHRSVSWYQQTPGQGLQFLFEYFSETQRNKGNFPGRFSGRQFSNSRSEMNVSTLELGDSALYLCASSLGQYTDTQYFGPGTRLTVL.

The sample holds one count of this clone. V and J are TRBV7-6 and TRBJ1-2; 7 bases align to TRBD1. There are 17 residues in the CDR3. Germline V gene data show CDR1 as SGHVS and CDR2 as FNYEAQ. V was pared by 4 bases and J by 4 bases, with 15 bases of the junction left unmatched. The CDR3 DNA follows: TGTGCCAGCAGCTCTCGGGGGTTACAGGGGCTCTTCTATGGCTACACCTTC. Protein product: CASSSRGLQGLFYGYTF.

The chain combines TRBV7-3 with TRBJ2-3, with a possible D match to TRBD2 (6 bases). Trimming took off 5 bases at V and 1 base at J, with 28 bases between the two ends. CDR1 is SGHTA and CDR2 is FQGTGA in the germline V gene. The CDR3 is 20 amino acids. The CDR3 protein is CASSTSGLSLWRGRTDTQYF. In DNA form, the CDR3 reads TGTGCCAGCAGCACATCGGGCCTGTCACTATGGCGGGGCCGCACAGATACGCAGTATTTT.

The V call is TRBV15, the J call TRBJ1-5; D possibly corresponds to TRBD1 (6 bases). V gave up 0 bases and J gave up 6 bases, with 24 bases separating them. Per germline, CDR1 LNHNV and CDR2 YYDKDF (reference sequence). CDR3 length: 19 residues. The CDR3 DNA sequence: TGTGCCACCAGCAGAGATTTTCTGCAGAGGGGGTATGAGAGTCAGCCCCAGCATTTT. It encodes CATSRDFLQRGYESQPQHF.

The V gene is TRBV5-4, the J gene TRBJ2-5; D is undetermined. Germline CDR1 reads SGHNT; CDR2 reads YYREEE (reference sequence). Trimming removed 0 bases at V and 5 bases at J, with 5 bases between. The length of the CDR3 is 12 residues. The CDR3, as DNA: TGTGCCAGCAGCTTGGCCGGGGAGACCCAGTACTTC. This encodes CASSLAGETQYF.

This clone was observed a single time. This chain joins TRBV6-1 and TRBJ2-7, with D possibly called TRBD1 or TRBD2 (5 bases each). CDR3 length: 15 residues. Deletions cut 1 base from V and 3 bases from J, with 13 bases between. Germline CDR1 reads MNHNS; CDR2 reads SASEGT. CDR3 protein: CASSEGGSSYYEQYF. The CDR3, as DNA: TGTGCCAGCAGTGAAGGGGGGTCCTCCTACTACGAGCAGTACTTC.

This clone was seen more than once but under ten times. This chain links TRBV28 with TRBJ1-5; 8 bases align to TRBD1. The CDR3 runs to 15 residues. Losses at the gene ends were 5 bases for V and 1 base for J; bases not matched to a gene: 4. Germline lookup yields CDR1 MDHEN and CDR2 SYDVKM. CDR3 bases: TGTGCCAGCAGTATCAGACAGGGGAGCAATCAGCCCCAGCATTTT. Protein product: CASSIRQGSNQPQHF.

J is TRBJ2-1 and V is TRBV5-4; D is unresolved. V lost 2 bases to trimming and J lost 6 bases, with 6 bases between them. The V gene's germline CDR1 is SGHNT and CDR2 YYREEE (reference sequence). This CDR3 has 12 amino acids. CDR3 sequence (DNA): TGTGCCAGCAGCTTTTCTAGCAATGAGCAGTTCTTC. Its translation is CASSFSSNEQFF.

The rearrangement joins TRBV30 to TRBJ2-7, with 7 bases that match TRBD2. CDR3 length: 13 residues. J was trimmed by 3 bases and V by 6 bases; bases with no gene match: 8. Germline V gene data show CDR1 as GTSNPN and CDR2 as SVGIG (reference sequence). In nucleotides, the CDR3 is TGTGCCTGCGCCGCGGGCGGGGGCTACGAGCAGTACTTC. Protein: CACAAGGGYEQYF.

The V and J genes are TRBV27 and TRBJ2-2; 11 bases align to TRBD2. The CDR3 has 19 residues. CDR1 is MNHEY and CDR2 is SMNVEV in the germline V gene (reference sequence). The J segment lost 0 bases and the V segment lost 2 bases, leaving 8 bases of the junction unmatched. The CDR3 protein is CASSLTPPLAGANTGELFF. The CDR3 bases are TGTGCCAGCAGTTTAACCCCTCCACTAGCGGGGGCGAACACCGGGGAGCTGTTTTTT.

The chain combines TRBV18 with TRBJ2-3, with D tentatively TRBD1 (5 bases). V was trimmed by 0 bases and J by 4 bases, leaving 11 bases between them. Germline CDR1 reads KGHSH; CDR2 reads LQKENI. This CDR3 comprises 15 residues. The CDR3 reads CASSPPVRASDTQYF. CDR3 nucleotides: TGTGCCAGCTCACCACCGGTCAGGGCGTCAGATACGCAGTATTTT.

The J gene is TRBJ2-7, the V gene TRBV5-1; 8 bases fit TRBD1. After removal of 2 bases from V and 4 bases from J, the junction contained 5 bases not matched to a gene. The V gene's germline CDR1 is SGHRS and CDR2 YFSETQ. This CDR3 has 14 residues. As DNA, the CDR3 is TGCGCCAGCAGCTTTGGGACAGGATTTTACGAGCAGTACTTC. This translates into CASSFGTGFYEQYF.

The chain employs TRBV30 and TRBJ1-2; weak D call: TRBD1 (5 bases). Germline lookup yields CDR1 GTSNPN and CDR2 SVGIG (reference sequence). The CDR3 extends over 17 amino acids. V was trimmed by 2 bases and J by 0 bases, leaving 19 bases between them. DNA of the CDR3: TGTGCCTGGAGTAAACAGCCGGGGGACTTAACTAACTATGGCTACACCTTC. Translating it yields CAWSKQPGDLTNYGYTF.

The rearrangement joins TRBV5-1 to TRBJ2-7; 9 bases line up with TRBD1. The CDR3 spans 15 residues. The germline gives CDR1 SGHRS, CDR2 YFSETQ. The J segment lost 3 bases and the V segment lost 3 bases, leaving 7 bases of the junction unmatched. CDR3 coding DNA: TGCGCCAGCAGCTGGGACTCGGACAGGGGCTACGAGCAGTACTTC. Translating it yields CASSWDSDRGYEQYF.